The rows below give T cell receptor beta chains drawn from one sample of a study of early T cells in non-severe SARS-CoV-2 infection. TCRdb recomputed calls from the 5' RACE reads with MiXCR, one row per CDR3 protein. The data show roughly 70,000 distinct CDR3 sequences, around 13% seen once. Sequencing input: whole blood. Receptor source: an adult who was a healthcare worker with PCR-confirmed SARS-CoV-2 infection or an uninfected control (not recorded which). Both conserved end residues are part of each CDR3. D genes are given only for firm matches. Expanded clones are given a class, and other clones once, few, many or no size at all.

abundance: few; v_gene: TRBV5-1; j_gene: TRBJ2-2; d_gene: TRBD1; CDR3aa: CASMGQRNTGELFF; CDR3nt: TGCGCCAGCATGGGACAGAGGAACACCGGGGAGCTGTTTTTT
abundance: NA; v_gene: TRBV13; j_gene: TRBJ2-1; d_gene: NA; CDR3aa: CASSLLSGEQFF; CDR3nt: TGTGCCAGCAGCTTACTTTCAGGGGAGCAGTTCTTC
abundance: NA; v_gene: TRBV11-2; j_gene: TRBJ2-3; d_gene: TRBD2; CDR3aa: CASSLVLAGSTDTQYF; CDR3nt: TGTGCCAGCAGCTTAGTACTAGCGGGAAGCACAGATACGCAGTATTTT
abundance: NA; v_gene: TRBV9; j_gene: TRBJ2-7; d_gene: NA; CDR3aa: CASSVAQGPGYEQYF; CDR3nt: TGTGCCAGCAGCGTAGCCCAGGGACCTGGCTACGAGCAGTACTTC
abundance: few; v_gene: TRBV4-2; j_gene: TRBJ1-1; d_gene: TRBD1; CDR3aa: CASSRTGDSTEAFF; CDR3nt: TGTGCCAGCAGCCGAACAGGGGACAGCACTGAAGCTTTCTTT
abundance: NA; v_gene: TRBV3-1; j_gene: TRBJ2-3; d_gene: NA; CDR3aa: CASSRRATDTQYF; CDR3nt: TGTGCCAGCAGCCGCAGGGCCACAGATACGCAGTATTTT
abundance: few; v_gene: TRBV5-1; j_gene: TRBJ2-7; d_gene: NA; CDR3aa: CASSPEPGGRYEQYF; CDR3nt: TGCGCCAGCAGCCCGGAACCCGGGGGGCGTTACGAGCAGTACTTC
abundance: few; v_gene: TRBV5-1; j_gene: TRBJ2-7; d_gene: NA; CDR3aa: CASSFRELYEQYF; CDR3nt: TGCGCCAGCAGCTTCCGGGAACTCTACGAGCAGTACTTC
abundance: few; v_gene: TRBV5-1; j_gene: TRBJ1-2; d_gene: NA; CDR3aa: CASSPNRVWDGYTF; CDR3nt: TGCGCCAGCAGCCCCAACAGGGTTTGGGATGGCTACACCTTC
abundance: many; v_gene: TRBV20-1; j_gene: TRBJ2-1; d_gene: TRBD2; CDR3aa: CSALTSGRADEQFF; CDR3nt: TGCAGTGCTCTGACTAGCGGGAGGGCCGATGAGCAGTTCTTC
abundance: NA; v_gene: TRBV18; j_gene: TRBJ2-7; d_gene: NA; CDR3aa: CASSPVALYEQYF; CDR3nt: TGTGCCAGCTCACCCGTTGCACTTTACGAGCAGTACTTC
abundance: few; v_gene: TRBV2; j_gene: TRBJ1-2; d_gene: NA; CDR3aa: CASKSRQDYGYTF; CDR3nt: TGTGCCAGCAAGTCCCGCCAGGACTATGGCTACACCTTC
abundance: NA; v_gene: TRBV7-9; j_gene: TRBJ2-3; d_gene: NA; CDR3aa: CASSFLFGTDTQYF; CDR3nt: TGTGCCAGCAGCTTCTTATTCGGCACAGATACGCAGTATTTT
abundance: many; v_gene: TRBV18; j_gene: TRBJ1-1; d_gene: NA; CDR3aa: CASSPVGRTEAFF; CDR3nt: TGTGCCAGCTCACCAGTAGGGAGGACTGAAGCTTTCTTT
abundance: few; v_gene: TRBV7-6; j_gene: TRBJ1-6; d_gene: NA; CDR3aa: CASSPNEGSHSPLHF; CDR3nt: TGTGCCAGCAGCCCGAACGAGGGATCGCATTCACCCCTCCACTTT
abundance: NA; v_gene: TRBV18; j_gene: TRBJ2-3; d_gene: TRBD2; CDR3aa: CASSREGLSTDTQYF; CDR3nt: TGTGCCAGCTCACGGGAGGGGTTAAGCACAGATACGCAGTATTTT
abundance: NA; v_gene: TRBV29-1; j_gene: TRBJ2-2; d_gene: NA; CDR3aa: CSVEPGYGELFF; CDR3nt: TGCAGCGTTGAACCGGGGTACGGGGAGCTGTTTTTT
abundance: many; v_gene: TRBV20-1; j_gene: TRBJ2-1; d_gene: NA; CDR3aa: CSARSWDPTNEQFF; CDR3nt: TGCAGTGCTAGATCGTGGGACCCTACCAATGAGCAGTTCTTC
abundance: few; v_gene: TRBV7-2; j_gene: TRBJ2-1; d_gene: NA; CDR3aa: CASSPSLDEQFF; CDR3nt: TGTGCCAGCAGCCCCTCACTAGATGAGCAGTTCTTC
abundance: few; v_gene: TRBV7-6; j_gene: TRBJ1-1; d_gene: TRBD1; CDR3aa: CASSLYRGTEAFF; CDR3nt: TGTGCCAGCAGCTTGTACAGGGGCACTGAAGCTTTCTTT
abundance: many; v_gene: TRBV20-1; j_gene: TRBJ2-4; d_gene: TRBD1; CDR3aa: CSGQGAKNIQYF; CDR3nt: TGCAGTGGACAGGGGGCCAAAAACATTCAGTACTTC
abundance: many; v_gene: TRBV7-2; j_gene: TRBJ2-3; d_gene: NA; CDR3aa: CASSPPRGGGRTDTQYF; CDR3nt: TGTGCCAGCAGCCCACCCCGGGGCGGAGGGCGCACAGATACGCAGTATTTT